The rows below give T cell receptor beta chains drawn from one sample of a study of OX40 agonist ivuxolimab in advanced cancers. Clones were read by immunoSEQ multiplex PCR, and TCRdb kept only the in-frame ones, dropping some. This table has 96,000 or so clones, around 80% appearing once. The material was CD4+ or CD8+ T cells sorted from blood, obtained in a trial of the OX40 agonist ivuxolimab. These receptors all stem from an adult with an advanced solid tumor such as melanoma, head and neck, liver or kidney cancer. Each CDR3 is given with its conserved first and last residue. D genes are given only for firm matches. Clone size, where shown, is once, few, many, or a class for clones that have expanded.

clone_size,j_call,d_call,v_call,cdr3_aa,cdr3_nt
.,TRBJ2-3,TRBD1,TRBV18,CASSPGTAPTDTQYF,TGTGCCAGCTCACCAGGGACAGCCCCCACAGATACGCAGTATTTT
.,TRBJ1-1,.,TRBV27,CATSVGQKNTEAFF,TGTGCCACCTCCGTTGGGCAGAAGAACACTGAAGCTTTCTTT
.,TRBJ1-4,.,TRBV29-1,CSVGQLPEKLFF,TGCAGCGTTGGACAGCTCCCTGAAAAACTGTTTTTT
.,TRBJ1-4,.,TRBV5-5,CASSLGRGNEKLFF,TGTGCCAGCAGCTTGGGACGGGGGAATGAAAAACTGTTTTTT
.,TRBJ1-1,TRBD1,TRBV7-9,CASSLGDRGGAFF,TGTGCCAGCAGCTTAGGGGACAGGGGGGGTGCTTTCTTT
.,TRBJ2-3,.,TRBV7-9,CASSLAGVTDTQYF,TGTGCCAGCAGCTTAGCGGGCGTCACAGATACGCAGTATTTT
.,TRBJ2-7,.,TRBV15,CATSDGDSYEQYF,TGTGCCACCAGCGATGGAGACAGCTACGAGCAGTACTTC
.,TRBJ2-2,TRBD2,TRBV30,CAWSAPGGGFGELFF,TGTGCCTGGAGTGCCCCCGGCGGGGGGTTCGGGGAGCTGTTTTTT
.,TRBJ2-3,.,TRBV29-1,CSVEDLLGDTQYF,TGCAGCGTTGAAGATCTTCTCGGAGATACGCAGTATTTT
.,TRBJ1-3,TRBD1,TRBV29-1,CSVATGNDAGNTIYF,TGCAGCGTCGCGACAGGGAATGATGCTGGAAACACCATATATTTT
once,TRBJ1-2,.,TRBV2,CASSEALDAVFNYGYTF,TGTGCCAGCAGTGAAGCCCTGGACGCAGTCTTTAACTATGGCTACACCTTC
.,TRBJ1-3,.,TRBV13,CASSLSTSGNTIYF,TGTGCCAGCAGCTTAAGTACCTCTGGAAACACCATATATTTT
.,TRBJ2-1,.,TRBV27,CASSFRGGNEQFF,TGTGCCAGCAGTTTCAGAGGGGGCAATGAGCAGTTCTTC
.,TRBJ1-6,TRBD1,TRBV5-6,CASSAGQGASVSPLHF,TGTGCCAGCAGCGCAGGACAGGGGGCTTCTGTCTCACCCCTCCACTTT
.,TRBJ2-7,.,TRBV6-5,CASSAPTYAGYEQYF,TGTGCCAGCTCCGCCCCAACATATGCGGGGTACGAGCAGTACTTC
.,TRBJ2-1,TRBD2,TRBV12-5,CASGLATGTSGNEQFF,TGTGCTAGTGGTTTGGCCACCGGGACTAGCGGGAATGAGCAGTTCTTC
.,TRBJ1-2,.,TRBV5-6,CASSLAPGGRGYTF,TGTGCCAGCAGCTTGGCCCCGGGAGGTCGTGGCTACACCTTC
.,TRBJ2-7,.,TRBV19,CASSHPWGNSYEQYF,TGTGCCAGTAGTCATCCTTGGGGGAACTCCTACGAGCAGTACTTC
.,TRBJ2-3,.,TRBV5-1,CASSRDTATDTQYF,TGCGCCAGCAGCCGGGATACTGCCACAGATACGCAGTATTTT
.,TRBJ2-7,.,TRBV7-7,CASSLAASATYEQYF,TGTGCCAGCAGCTTAGCAGCGTCAGCAACCTACGAGCAGTACTTC
.,TRBJ1-2,TRBD1,TRBV15,CATSRDQYRGGYTF,TGTGCCACCAGCAGAGACCAATACAGGGGTGGCTACACCTTC
.,TRBJ2-3,.,TRBV19,CASSIGGAGTDTQYF,TGTGCCAGTAGTATAGGGGGGGCCGGCACAGATACGCAGTATTTT
.,TRBJ2-1,TRBD2,TRBV27,CASSIPGLAGGINEQFF,TGTGCCAGCAGTATACCGGGACTAGCGGGGGGGATTAATGAGCAGTTCTTC
.,TRBJ2-5,.,TRBV28,CASSLQRLRETQYF,TGTGCCAGCAGTTTACAGCGGCTCCGAGAGACCCAGTACTTC
.,TRBJ2-7,.,TRBV6-5,CASSYGQQGPYEQYF,TGTGCCAGCAGTTACGGGCAACAGGGACCCTACGAGCAGTACTTC
.,TRBJ2-3,.,TRBV6-4,CASKPRTKYTDTQYF,TGTGCCAGCAAACCTCGAACAAAATACACAGATACGCAGTATTTT
.,TRBJ1-2,.,TRBV7-6,CASSLGATHYGYTF,TGTGCCAGCAGCTTAGGCGCAACGCACTATGGCTACACCTTC
.,TRBJ1-1,.,TRBV7-9,CASSNRNTEAFF,TGTGCCAGCAGCAACAGGAACACTGAAGCTTTCTTT
.,TRBJ2-1,TRBD1,TRBV5-1,CASSLGTGEIWIF,TGCGCCAGCAGCTTGGGTACAGGGGAGATCTGGATCTTC
.,TRBJ1-2,.,TRBV2,CASSEGAASF,TGTGCCAGCAGCGAAGGGGCTGCCTCCTTC
.,TRBJ1-2,.,TRBV6-5,CASSNPTGNGYTF,TGTGCCAGCAGTAACCCTACAGGGAATGGCTACACCTTC
.,TRBJ1-2,.,TRBV5-1,CASSLEGHNYGYTF,TGCGCCAGCAGCTTGGAGGGACACAACTATGGCTACACCTTC
.,TRBJ1-1,TRBD1,TRBV7-8,CASSLYSGRGRSGLDTEAFF,TGTGCCAGCAGCTTATACAGTGGTAGGGGGCGGTCTGGTTTGGACACTGAAGCTTTCTTT
.,TRBJ2-2,.,TRBV5-4,CASSFGGPNTGELFF,TGTGCCAGCAGCTTCGGTGGACCCAACACCGGGGAGCTGTTTTTT
.,TRBJ2-1,TRBD1,TRBV7-9,CASSSGKTGIDEQFF,TGTGCCAGCAGCTCCGGAAAGACAGGGATAGATGAGCAGTTCTTC
.,TRBJ2-2,.,TRBV12-5,CASGLDLNTGELFF,TGTGCTAGTGGTTTGGATCTGAACACCGGGGAGCTGTTTTTT
few,TRBJ2-2,.,TRBV11-1,CASSSDFANTGELFF,TGTGCCAGCAGCTCGGACTTCGCGAACACCGGGGAGCTGTTTTTT
.,TRBJ2-3,TRBD2,TRBV9,CASSAWGGTSTDTQYF,TGTGCCAGCAGCGCCTGGGGGGGGACTAGCACAGATACGCAGTATTTT
.,TRBJ2-1,.,TRBV10-3,CAISEREGNEQFF,TGTGCCATCAGTGAAAGAGAGGGCAATGAGCAGTTCTTC
.,TRBJ1-5,TRBD1,TRBV12-5,CASGPRTGANQPQHF,TGTGCTAGTGGCCCCAGGACAGGGGCAAATCAGCCCCAGCATTTT
.,TRBJ2-7,.,TRBV5-1,CASSLTGTYEQYF,TGCGCCAGCAGCTTAACCGGTACCTACGAGCAGTACTTC
.,TRBJ2-7,TRBD1,TRBV13,CASSSGQGSYEQYF,TGTGCCAGCAGCTCGGGACAGGGATCCTACGAGCAGTACTTC
.,TRBJ1-1,.,TRBV4-2,CASSRQGLNTEAFF,TGTGCCAGCAGCCGGCAGGGACTGAACACTGAAGCTTTCTTT
.,TRBJ2-1,.,TRBV6-6,CASSFGEYNEQFF,TGTGCCAGCAGTTTTGGGGAGTACAATGAGCAGTTCTTC
.,TRBJ2-3,TRBD1,TRBV5-6,CASSWGQPTDTQYF,TGTGCCAGCAGCTGGGGACAGCCCACAGATACGCAGTATTTT
.,TRBJ1-6,.,TRBV4-3,CASSQEGTDDNSPLHF,TGCGCCAGCAGCCAAGAGGGGACTGACGATAATTCACCCCTCCACTTT
medium-sized,TRBJ1-2,.,TRBV2,CASSAYFDGYTF,TGTGCCAGCAGCGCTTATTTCGATGGCTACACCTTC
.,TRBJ1-5,.,TRBV30,CAWSAFVGQPQHF,TGTGCCTGGAGTGCCTTCGTAGGGCAGCCCCAGCATTTT
.,TRBJ2-5,.,TRBV10-1,CASSESGATETQYF,TGCGCCAGCAGTGAGTCGGGGGCGACGGAGACCCAGTACTTC